The TCR beta chain described here comes from a study of OX40 agonist ivuxolimab in advanced cancers. Study information: The mean age was 60 years, ranging from 23 to 79, with over 70% of participants male.

This clone was found once. Germline V gives CDR1 WSHSY, CDR2 SAAADI. The V end was cut by 1 base, the J end by 8 bases, with 14 bases between. The CDR3 runs to 15 residues. Libraries were prepared by immunoSEQ multiplex PCR; TCRdb keeps only in-frame clonotypes and omits some of them. This sample has tens of thousands of clones, with over 75% found just once. This clonotype originated in an adult with an advanced solid tumor such as melanoma, head and neck, liver or kidney cancer. The sequences come from CD4+ or CD8+ T cells sorted from blood, collected in a trial of the OX40 agonist ivuxolimab. V is TRBV10-2 and J is TRBJ1-4; D is perhaps TRBD1 (5 bases). CDR3 region: CASSEFQGPSEKLFF. The CDR3, as DNA: TGCGCCAGCAGTGAGTTCCAGGGCCCCAGCGAAAAACTGTTTTTT.